These 20 T cell receptor beta chains were all obtained from the same sample, sequenced in a study of Graves' ophthalmopathy and Graves' hyperthyroidism. As the template, RNA transcripts were used to amplify TCR beta CDR3 regions. In the first round, RT-PCR was carried out with HTBI primers, and a multiplex PCR formed the second round. TCRdb analysed the multiplex PCR reads with MiXCR anew, one entry per CDR3 protein. The table lists around 470,000 distinct CDR3 sequences, under 15% of them singletons, with 9.8% in the top ten. What was sequenced was blood. These receptors all stem from a woman in her 30s with Graves' ophthalmopathy.

This clonotype was observed at least ten times. V usage is TRBV11-2 and J usage is TRBJ2-7, with D perhaps matching TRBD1 (5 bases). Deletions cut 4 bases from V and 3 bases from J, with 13 bases between. This CDR3 spans 14 amino acids. CDR1 SGHAT and CDR2 FQNNGV come from the germline V gene. The CDR3 region has the DNA TGTGCCAGCAGCTCAGATATCAGGGACTACGAGCAGTACTTC. The encoded protein is CASSSDIRDYEQYF. The full variable domain, with the rest looked up from reference TRBV11-2 and TRBJ2-7, is EAGVAQSPRYKIIEKRQSVAFWCNPISGHATLYWYQQILGQGPKLLIQFQNNGVVDDSQLPKDRFSAERLKGVDSTLKIQPAKLEDSAVYLCASSSDIRDYEQYFGPGTRLTVT.

V is TRBV7-8 and J is TRBJ1-1; D gene uncertain. Trimming left V 4 bases short and J 0 bases short, with 9 bases between. The CDR3 consists of 14 residues. Germline lookup yields CDR1 SGHVS and CDR2 FQNEAQ. CDR3 protein: CASSYSEMNTEAFF. CDR3 coding DNA: TGTGCCAGCAGCTACAGTGAAATGAACACTGAAGCTTTCTTT.

This clonotype was seen only a few times. The genes are TRBV6-1 and TRBJ2-5, with D possibly being TRBD2 (5 bases). In germline, CDR1 is MNHNS, CDR2 SASEGT. With 6 bases removed from V and 5 bases from J, the gap between germline ends came to 13 bases. This CDR3 contains 13 residues. The CDR3 protein is CASSPGIRETQYF. The CDR3 DNA reads TGTGCCAGCAGCCCCGGGATTCGGGAGACCCAGTACTTC.

This clonotype showed up many times. The V and J genes are TRBV5-1 and TRBJ1-1, with 8 bases fitting TRBD1. V lost 7 bases to trimming and J lost 5 bases; unmatched junction nucleotides: 7. The germline gives CDR1 SGHRS, CDR2 YFSETQ. CDR3 length: 13 residues. The CDR3 reads CASGVQGGTEAFF. In DNA, the CDR3 is TGCGCCAGCGGAGTACAGGGGGGGACTGAAGCTTTCTTT.

This clonotype was observed at least ten times. The rearrangement uses TRBV30 and TRBJ1-6, with 7 nucleotides matching TRBD1. The CDR3 is 13 residues long. J lost 7 bases, V lost 4 bases, and 4 bases had no gene match. CDR1 GTSNPN and CDR2 SVGIG come from the germline V gene (reference sequence). CDR3 protein: CAWNRGENSPLHF. The CDR3, as DNA: TGTGCCTGGAACAGGGGTGAGAATTCACCCCTCCACTTT.

About this clonotype itself: A read error may explain this, as a much larger clone is one base away. This chain connects TRBV20-1 to TRBJ1-6; TRBD1 matches at 9 bases. This CDR3 is 15 amino acids long. Germline lookup yields CDR1 DFQATT and CDR2 SNEGSKA (reference sequence). The CDR3 sequence is CSASETGGYNSHLHF. CDR3 nucleotide sequence: TGCAGTGCTAGCGAGACAGGGGGGTATAATTCACACCTCCACTTT.

This clonotype has at least ten counts. The rearrangement joins TRBV6-1 to TRBJ2-7; the D gene is possibly TRBD1 (6 bases). CDR3 size: 15 residues. The germline V and J ends were trimmed by 4 bases and 4 bases, with 17 bases remaining between them. Germline V gives CDR1 MNHNS, CDR2 SASEGT. CDR3 residues: CASSGPGTTFYEQYF. CDR3 in DNA: TGTGCCAGCAGTGGTCCTGGGACAACTTTTTACGAGCAGTACTTC.

This clonotype came up a few times. V gene TRBV14 combines with J gene TRBJ2-5; no reliable D call. Germline V gene sequence: CDR1 SGHDN, CDR2 FVKESK. This CDR3 has 15 residues. The ends were cut back, 1 base at V and 3 bases at J, with 12 bases in the middle. CDR3 protein: CASSQGGSRKETQYF. DNA for the CDR3: TGTGCCAGCAGCCAAGGGGGTAGCCGGAAAGAGACCCAGTACTTC.

This clonotype has at least ten counts. The chain uses TRBV3-1 and TRBJ2-7; D is perhaps TRBD1 (5 bases). The CDR3 is 14 amino acids. The germline V and J ends were trimmed by 4 bases and 0 bases, with 10 bases remaining between them. Germline V gene data show CDR1 as LGHDT and CDR2 as YNNKEL (reference sequence). CDR3 loop: CASSPKTDSYEQYF. CDR3 bases: TGTGCCAGCAGCCCCAAGACAGACTCCTACGAGCAGTACTTC.

This clonotype has ten or more counts. The chain combines TRBV6-1 with TRBJ2-5; unclear D gene. V shed 2 bases and J shed 5 bases, with 12 bases lying between them. Germline V gene data show CDR1 as MNHNS and CDR2 as SASEGT. This CDR3 comprises 14 residues. Written as DNA, the CDR3 is TGTGCCAGCAGTGAATCAGGCGGATGGGAGACCCAGTACTTC. Amino acids: CASSESGGWETQYF.

This clonotype was seen many times. The V gene is TRBV20-1, the J gene TRBJ2-5; no clear D. V was trimmed by 0 bases and J by 2 bases, leaving 13 bases between them. This CDR3 contains 15 residues. In germline, CDR1 is DFQATT, CDR2 SNEGSKA (reference sequence). The CDR3 nucleotides are TGCAGTGCTAGAGATTTGCGGCAGGCTCAAGAGACCCAGTACTTC. Protein sequence: CSARDLRQAQETQYF.

This clonotype occurred many times. The V call is TRBV24-1, the J call TRBJ2-7; TRBD2 might be the D (6 bases). Looked up from germline, CDR1 is KGHDR and CDR2 is SFDVKD. The CDR3 loop spans 16 amino acids. V shed 2 bases and J shed 5 bases, with 18 bases lying between them. The CDR3 loop reads CATSDSPAGRGDEQYF. In DNA form, the CDR3 reads TGTGCCACCAGTGATTCCCCCGCCGGGAGAGGGGACGAGCAGTACTTC.

This clonotype came up many times. The chain links TRBV6-5 to TRBJ1-1; D gene ambiguous. Germline values: CDR1 MNHEY, CDR2 SVGAGI. V was shortened by 4 bases and J by 7 bases, with 16 bases between the two germline ends. This CDR3 contains 14 residues. In nucleotides, the CDR3 is TGTGCCAGCAGTTCTACAGCCCCAAGGTTTGAAGCTTTCTTT. Protein: CASSSTAPRFEAFF.

The chain couples TRBV4-1 to TRBJ2-4; D assignment may be TRBD1 or TRBD2 (5 bases each). There are 18 residues in the CDR3. V lost 1 base and J lost 1, with 17 bases in between. CDR1 MGHRA and CDR2 YSYEKL come from the germline V gene. The CDR3 sequence: CASSQGGPVGEAKNIQYF. CDR3 in DNA: TGCGCCAGCAGCCAAGGCGGGCCCGTAGGGGAGGCCAAAAACATTCAGTACTTC.

This clonotype was detected many times. V is TRBV6-1 and J is TRBJ1-5; 10 positions match TRBD1. The trim removed 4 bases at V and 3 bases at J, leaving 6 bases unmatched. Germline assignment: CDR1 MNHNS and CDR2 SASEGT. CDR3 length: 16 residues. The CDR3 nucleotides are TGTGCCAGCAGTGGCCGGGACAGGGGTCTCAATCAGCCCCAGCATTTT. Residues: CASSGRDRGLNQPQHF.

The gene calls are TRBV11-2 and TRBJ2-5, with 10 positions matching TRBD2. Germline loops: CDR1 SGHAT, CDR2 FQNNGV. V trimming: 2 bases; J trimming: 0 bases; junction bases outside the gene matches: 6. This CDR3 has 17 residues. CDR3 residues: CASSLSGTSADQETQYF. The CDR3 bases are TGTGCCAGCAGCTTATCCGGGACTAGCGCCGACCAAGAGACCCAGTACTTC.

The chain joins TRBV7-2 to TRBJ1-2, with 10 bases fitting TRBD1. Losses at the gene ends were 6 bases for V and 4 bases for J; bases not matched to a gene: 8. CDR1 and CDR2 from the germline V gene are SGHTA and FQGNSA. This CDR3 comprises 15 residues. CDR3 sequence reads: CASRLTGGMIYGYTF. Here the CDR3 DNA reads TGTGCCAGCAGGTTGACAGGGGGCATGATCTATGGCTACACCTTC.

In nucleotides, the CDR3 is TGTGCCTGGAGTGTTACACCTAATTCACCCCTCCACTTT. Translation gives CAWSVTPNSPLHF. The chain joins TRBV30 to TRBJ1-6; no clear D gene. CDR1 and CDR2 from the germline V gene are GTSNPN and SVGIG (reference sequence). Trimming stripped 0 bases from V and 6 bases from J, with 6 bases between. The CDR3 is 13 residues long.

This clonotype was seen at least ten times. The chain uses TRBV12-3 or TRBV12-4 and TRBJ1-1, with D hard to call. V gave up 1 base and J gave up 6 bases, with 9 bases separating them. This CDR3 contains 13 residues. The CDR3 DNA reads TGTGCCAGCAGTTTAGGGGTTTGGGCTGAAGCTTTCTTT. This sequence encodes CASSLGVWAEAFF.

This clonotype was recorded many times. The V and J genes are TRBV4-1 and TRBJ2-5; no clear D gene. The germline gives CDR1 MGHRA, CDR2 YSYEKL. This CDR3 has 15 residues. V was trimmed by 3 bases and J by 5 bases, leaving 16 bases between them. For the CDR3, the DNA is TGCGCCAGCAGCCAGGTTCGGCTGGGCGTTGAGACCCAGTACTTC. It encodes CASSQVRLGVETQYF.